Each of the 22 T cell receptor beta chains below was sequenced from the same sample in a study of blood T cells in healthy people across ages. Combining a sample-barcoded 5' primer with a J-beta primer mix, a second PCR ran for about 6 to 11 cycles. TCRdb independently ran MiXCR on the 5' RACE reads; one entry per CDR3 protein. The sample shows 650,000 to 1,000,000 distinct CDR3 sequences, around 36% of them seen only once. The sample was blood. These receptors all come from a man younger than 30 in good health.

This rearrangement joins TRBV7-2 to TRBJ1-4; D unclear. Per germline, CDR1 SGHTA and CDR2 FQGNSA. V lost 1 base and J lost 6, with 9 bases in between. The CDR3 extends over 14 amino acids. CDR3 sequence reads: CASSLDGNYEKLFF. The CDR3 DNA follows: TGTGCCAGCAGCTTAGACGGCAACTATGAAAAACTGTTTTTT.

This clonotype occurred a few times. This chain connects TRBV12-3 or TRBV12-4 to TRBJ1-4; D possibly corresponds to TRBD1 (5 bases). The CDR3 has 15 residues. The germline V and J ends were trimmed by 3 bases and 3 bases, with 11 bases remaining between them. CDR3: CASSFEGRANEKLFF. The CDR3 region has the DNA TGTGCCAGCAGTTTTGAGGGGAGAGCTAATGAAAAACTGTTTTTT.

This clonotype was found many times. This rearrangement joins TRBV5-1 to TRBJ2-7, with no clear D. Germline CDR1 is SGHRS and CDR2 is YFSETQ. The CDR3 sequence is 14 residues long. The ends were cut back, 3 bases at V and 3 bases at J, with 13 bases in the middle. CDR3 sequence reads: CASSSATRDYEQYF. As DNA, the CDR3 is TGCGCCAGCAGCTCGGCGACCAGAGACTACGAGCAGTACTTC. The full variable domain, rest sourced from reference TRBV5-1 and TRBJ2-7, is KAGVTQTPRYLIKTRGQQVTLSCSPISGHRSVSWYQQTPGQGLQFLFEYFSETQRNKGNFPGRFSGRQFSNSRSEMNVSTLELGDSALYLCASSSATRDYEQYFGPGTRLTVT.

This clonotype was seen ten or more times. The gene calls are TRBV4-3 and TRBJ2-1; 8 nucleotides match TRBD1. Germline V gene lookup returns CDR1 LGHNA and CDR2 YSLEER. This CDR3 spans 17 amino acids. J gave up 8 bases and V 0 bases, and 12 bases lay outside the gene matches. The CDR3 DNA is TGCGCCAGCAGCCAAGACTCGCTGGGGACAGGCGCAGATGAGCAGTTCTTC. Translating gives CASSQDSLGTGADEQFF.

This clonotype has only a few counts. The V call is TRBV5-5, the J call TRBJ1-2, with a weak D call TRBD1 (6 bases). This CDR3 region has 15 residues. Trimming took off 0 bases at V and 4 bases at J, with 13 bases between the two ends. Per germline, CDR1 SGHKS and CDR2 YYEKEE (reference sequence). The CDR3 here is CASSLDIQGGYGYTF. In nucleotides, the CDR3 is TGTGCCAGCAGCTTGGATATACAGGGTGGCTATGGCTACACCTTC.

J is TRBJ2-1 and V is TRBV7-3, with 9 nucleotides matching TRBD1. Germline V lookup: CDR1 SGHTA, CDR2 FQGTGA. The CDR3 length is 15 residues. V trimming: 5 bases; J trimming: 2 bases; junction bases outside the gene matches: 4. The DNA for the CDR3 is TGTGCCAGCAGCGCTACAGGGGGCCCCTACAATGAGCAGTTCTTC. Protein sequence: CASSATGGPYNEQFF.

CDR3 protein: CASSQAQGLSYEQYF. The CDR3 region has the DNA TGCGCCAGCAGCCAAGCCCAGGGTCTCTCCTACGAGCAGTACTTC. The J gene is TRBJ2-7, the V gene TRBV4-3; D possibly corresponds to TRBD1 (5 bases). Germline V gene sequence: CDR1 LGHNA, CDR2 YSLEER. This CDR3 has 15 residues. The V end lost 1 base, the J end lost 0 bases, and 10 bases lay between the germline ends.

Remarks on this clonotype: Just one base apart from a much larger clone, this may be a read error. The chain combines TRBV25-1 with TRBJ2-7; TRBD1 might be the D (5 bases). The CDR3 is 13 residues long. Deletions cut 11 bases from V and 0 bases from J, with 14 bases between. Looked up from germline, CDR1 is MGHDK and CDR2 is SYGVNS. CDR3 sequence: CAAIDSNSYEQYF. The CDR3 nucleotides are TGTGCCGCCATCGACAGCAACTCCTACGAGCAGTACTTC.

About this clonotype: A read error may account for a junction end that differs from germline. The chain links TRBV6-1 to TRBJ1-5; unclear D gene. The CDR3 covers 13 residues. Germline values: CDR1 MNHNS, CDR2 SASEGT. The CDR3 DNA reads TGTGCCCGCAGTTTCGGGAGCAATCAGCCCCAGCATTTT. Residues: CARSFGSNQPQHF.

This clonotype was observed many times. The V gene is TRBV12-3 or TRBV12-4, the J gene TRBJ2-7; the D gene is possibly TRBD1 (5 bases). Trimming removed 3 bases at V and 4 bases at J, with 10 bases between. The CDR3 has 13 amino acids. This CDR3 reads CASSFSQGYEQYF. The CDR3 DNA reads TGTGCCAGCAGTTTCTCGCAGGGTTACGAGCAGTACTTC.

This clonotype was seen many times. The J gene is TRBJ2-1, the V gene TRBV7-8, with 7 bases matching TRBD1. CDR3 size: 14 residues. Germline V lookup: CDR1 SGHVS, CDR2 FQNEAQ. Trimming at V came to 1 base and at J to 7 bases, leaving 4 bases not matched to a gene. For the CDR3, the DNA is TGTGCCAGCAGCTTAGTAGGGGGCAAGAATGAGCAGTTCTTC. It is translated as CASSLVGGKNEQFF.

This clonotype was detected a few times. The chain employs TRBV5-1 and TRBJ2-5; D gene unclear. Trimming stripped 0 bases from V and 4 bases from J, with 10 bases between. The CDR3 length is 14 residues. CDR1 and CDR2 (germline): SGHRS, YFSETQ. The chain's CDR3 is CASSLEGPRETQYF. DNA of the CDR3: TGCGCCAGCAGCTTGGAGGGTCCCCGAGAGACCCAGTACTTC.

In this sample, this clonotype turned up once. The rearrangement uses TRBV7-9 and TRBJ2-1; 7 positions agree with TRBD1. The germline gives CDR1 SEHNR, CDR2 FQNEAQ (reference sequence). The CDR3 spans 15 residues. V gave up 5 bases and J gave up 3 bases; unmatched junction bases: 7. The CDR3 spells CASSTDRDSYNEQFF. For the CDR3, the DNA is TGTGCCAGCAGCACGGACCGGGACAGCTACAATGAGCAGTTCTTC.

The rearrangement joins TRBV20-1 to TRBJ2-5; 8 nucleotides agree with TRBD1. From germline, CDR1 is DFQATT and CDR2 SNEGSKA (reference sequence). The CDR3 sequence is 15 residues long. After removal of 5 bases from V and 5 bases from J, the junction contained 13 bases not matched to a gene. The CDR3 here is CSAPLGTGWGETQYF. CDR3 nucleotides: TGCAGTGCTCCCCTCGGGACAGGTTGGGGGGAGACCCAGTACTTC.

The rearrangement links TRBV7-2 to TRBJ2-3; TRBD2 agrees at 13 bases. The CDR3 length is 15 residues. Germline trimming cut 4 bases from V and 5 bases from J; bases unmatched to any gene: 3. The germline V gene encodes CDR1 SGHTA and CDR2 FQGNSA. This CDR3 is CASSSRLAGGDTQYF. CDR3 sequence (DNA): TGTGCCAGCAGCTCCCGACTAGCGGGGGGAGATACGCAGTATTTT.

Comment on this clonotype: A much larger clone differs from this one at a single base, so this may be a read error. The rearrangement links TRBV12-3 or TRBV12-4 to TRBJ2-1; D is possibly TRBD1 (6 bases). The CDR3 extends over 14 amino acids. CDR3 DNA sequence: TGTACCAGCAGTCAAGAGGACAGTTACAATGAGCAGTTCTTC. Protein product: CTSSQEDSYNEQFF.

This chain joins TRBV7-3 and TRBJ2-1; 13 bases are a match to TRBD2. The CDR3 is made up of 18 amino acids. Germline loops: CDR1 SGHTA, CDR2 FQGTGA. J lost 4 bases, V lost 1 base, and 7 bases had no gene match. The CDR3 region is CASSLRGLAGEGYNEQFF. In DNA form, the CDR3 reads TGTGCCAGCAGCTTAAGAGGACTAGCGGGAGAGGGGTACAATGAGCAGTTCTTC.

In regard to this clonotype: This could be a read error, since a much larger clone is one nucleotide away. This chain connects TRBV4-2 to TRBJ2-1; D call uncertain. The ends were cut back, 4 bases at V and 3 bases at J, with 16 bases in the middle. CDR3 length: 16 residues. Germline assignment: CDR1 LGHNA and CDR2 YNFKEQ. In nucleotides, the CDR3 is TGTGCCAGCAGCCCTGGTCAGGCCGGAAACTACAATGAGCAGTTCTTC. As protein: CASSPGQAGNYNEQFF.

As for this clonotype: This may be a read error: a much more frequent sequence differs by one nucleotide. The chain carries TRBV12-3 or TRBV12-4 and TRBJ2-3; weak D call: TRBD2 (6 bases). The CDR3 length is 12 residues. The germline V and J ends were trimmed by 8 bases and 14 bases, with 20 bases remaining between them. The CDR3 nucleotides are TGTGCCAGCGGTCCCGCGGGGAGCGCGGCGTATTTT. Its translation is CASGPAGSAAYF.

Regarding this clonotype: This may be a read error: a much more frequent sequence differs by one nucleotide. The CDR3 here is CASCPRQGNTDTQYF. CDR3 in DNA: TGTGCCAGCTGCCCGAGACAGGGGAACACAGATACGCAGTATTTT. The rearrangement joins TRBV12-3 or TRBV12-4 to TRBJ2-3, with TRBD1 identical over 8 bases. CDR3 length: 15 residues. J gave up 2 bases and V 8 bases, and 9 bases lay outside the gene matches.

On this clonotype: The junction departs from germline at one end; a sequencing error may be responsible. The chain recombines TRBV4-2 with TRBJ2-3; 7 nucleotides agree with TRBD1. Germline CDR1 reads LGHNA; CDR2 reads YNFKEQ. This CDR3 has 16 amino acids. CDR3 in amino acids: CASSLGNRGFTDMQYF. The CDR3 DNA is TGTGCCAGCAGCCTAGGGAACAGGGGATTCACAGATATGCAGTATTTT.

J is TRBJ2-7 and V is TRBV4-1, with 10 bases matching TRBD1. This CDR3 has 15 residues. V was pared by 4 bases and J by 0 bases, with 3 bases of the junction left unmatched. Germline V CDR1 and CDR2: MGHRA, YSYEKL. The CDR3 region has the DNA TGCGCCAGCAGCCCGAGGACAGGGGGCTCCTACGAGCAGTACTTC. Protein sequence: CASSPRTGGSYEQYF.